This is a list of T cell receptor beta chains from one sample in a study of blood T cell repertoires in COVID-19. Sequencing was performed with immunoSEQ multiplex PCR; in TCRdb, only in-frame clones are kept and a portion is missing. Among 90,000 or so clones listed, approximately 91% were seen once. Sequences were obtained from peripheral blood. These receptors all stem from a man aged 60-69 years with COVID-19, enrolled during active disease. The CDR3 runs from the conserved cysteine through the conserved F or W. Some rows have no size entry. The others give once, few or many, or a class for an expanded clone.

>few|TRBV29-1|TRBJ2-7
CSVAQASSYEQYF
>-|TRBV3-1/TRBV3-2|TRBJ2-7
CASSQDSGRTYEQYF
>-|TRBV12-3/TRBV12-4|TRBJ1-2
CASSLGQGIHTF
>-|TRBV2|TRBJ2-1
CASNRELGHEQFF
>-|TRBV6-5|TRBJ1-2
CASKLTGDNYGYTF
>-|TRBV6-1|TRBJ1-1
CASSEALDRKAFF
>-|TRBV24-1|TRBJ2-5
CATSDFFGGQETQYF
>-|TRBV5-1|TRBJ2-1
CASSPGGPGGEQFF
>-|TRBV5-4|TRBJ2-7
CASSWGLAGGGSSYEQYF
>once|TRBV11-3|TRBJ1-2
CASSPRGGHGYTF
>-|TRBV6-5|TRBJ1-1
CASTSRGNTEAFF